The 9 T cell receptor beta chains in this list originate from one sample, sequenced in a study of control samples from healthy donors and cancer patients. TCRdb keeps only in-frame clones here, not all; method: immunoSEQ multiplex PCR. The top ten hold around 1.5% of the sample, which has 150,000 to 200,000 clones, around nine tenths seen once. The sequenced sample consisted of blood. The origin of the receptors is a man younger than 40 in good health.

This clone has only one observation. The chain employs TRBV6-1 and TRBJ1-2, with TRBD1 matching over 7 bases. After removal of 3 bases from V and 5 bases from J, the junction contained 0 bases not matched to a gene. Per the germline V gene, CDR1 is MNHNS and CDR2 is SASEGT. This CDR3 comprises 12 residues. The CDR3 sequence is CASSDRGYGYTF. As DNA, the CDR3 is TGTGCCAGCAGTGACAGGGGGTATGGCTACACCTTC.

The chain recombines TRBV6-5 with TRBJ2-3; D might be TRBD1 (5 bases). In germline, CDR1 is MNHEY, CDR2 SVGAGI. The CDR3 length is 15 residues. V shed 6 bases and J shed 1 base, with 14 bases lying between them. CDR3 sequence: CASRTWGSGTDTQYF. The CDR3 DNA is TGTGCCAGCAGAACTTGGGGCTCGGGCACAGATACGCAGTATTTT.

Note on this clone: The same CDR3 can be traced to other DNA sequences in this sample. The rearrangement links TRBV28 to TRBJ1-2, with D possibly being TRBD1 (6 bases). CDR1 is MDHEN and CDR2 is SYDVKM in the germline V gene. This CDR3 has 13 residues. Trimming took off 6 bases at V and 2 bases at J, with 10 bases between the two ends. The CDR3 sequence is CASSPQGNYGYTF. DNA of the CDR3: TGTGCCAGCAGCCCCCAGGGGAACTATGGCTACACCTTC.

The chain joins TRBV4-1 to TRBJ2-7, with a weak D call TRBD1 (5 bases). Trimming stripped 1 base from V and 2 bases from J, with 15 bases between. Germline V gene data show CDR1 as MGHRA and CDR2 as YSYEKL. CDR3 size: 16 residues. CDR3 region: CASSQALARTTYEQYF. The DNA of the CDR3 is TGCGCCAGCAGCCAAGCCCTGGCCAGGACAACCTACGAGCAGTACTTC.

The chain couples TRBV30 to TRBJ1-1; D perhaps matches TRBD1 (5 bases). Per the germline V gene, CDR1 is GTSNPN and CDR2 is SVGIG (reference sequence). The germline V and J ends were trimmed by 5 bases and 3 bases, with 10 bases remaining between them. The CDR3 totals 12 residues. The CDR3 DNA reads as TGTGCCTGGCAGGACATAGACACTGAAGCTTTCTTT. Residues: CAWQDIDTEAFF.

This clone was observed a handful of times. The chain carries TRBV9 and TRBJ2-1; 9 positions agree with TRBD2. V was pared by 0 bases and J by 4 bases, with 5 bases of the junction left unmatched. The CDR3 covers 16 residues. Per germline, CDR1 SGDLS and CDR2 YYNGEE. The CDR3 DNA reads as TGTGCCAGCAGCGTAGGGATCAGCGGGGGGTACAATGAGCAGTTCTTC. Encoded protein: CASSVGISGGYNEQFF.

This chain uses TRBV6-1 with TRBJ1-2; D call uncertain. Germline CDR1 MNHNS, CDR2 SASEGT. The CDR3 spans 15 residues. V lost 0 bases to trimming and J lost 4 bases, with 12 bases between them. The CDR3 spells CASSEALAGFYGYTF. The CDR3 coding sequence is TGTGCCAGCAGTGAAGCACTGGCCGGCTTCTATGGCTACACCTTC.

This rearrangement joins TRBV10-1 to TRBJ1-1; the match to TRBD1 covers 9 bases. This CDR3 has 16 amino acids. Germline trimming cut 8 bases from V and 7 bases from J; bases unmatched to any gene: 17. The germline V gene encodes CDR1 WNHNN and CDR2 SYGVQD (reference sequence). The CDR3, as DNA: TGCGCCAGCCGTTCAGCCGTCGGGACAGGGAGAAGTGAAGCTTTCTTT. Its protein is CASRSAVGTGRSEAFF.

This chain joins TRBV7-9 and TRBJ1-2; possibly TRBD1 for D (6 bases). Trimming removed 2 bases at V and 3 bases at J, with 13 bases between. The CDR3 is 15 residues long. The germline V gene has CDR1 SEHNR and CDR2 FQNEAQ (reference sequence). The CDR3, as DNA: TGTGCCAGCAGCTTAAGGTTCGGGGGCGACTATGGCTACACCTTC. As protein: CASSLRFGGDYGYTF.